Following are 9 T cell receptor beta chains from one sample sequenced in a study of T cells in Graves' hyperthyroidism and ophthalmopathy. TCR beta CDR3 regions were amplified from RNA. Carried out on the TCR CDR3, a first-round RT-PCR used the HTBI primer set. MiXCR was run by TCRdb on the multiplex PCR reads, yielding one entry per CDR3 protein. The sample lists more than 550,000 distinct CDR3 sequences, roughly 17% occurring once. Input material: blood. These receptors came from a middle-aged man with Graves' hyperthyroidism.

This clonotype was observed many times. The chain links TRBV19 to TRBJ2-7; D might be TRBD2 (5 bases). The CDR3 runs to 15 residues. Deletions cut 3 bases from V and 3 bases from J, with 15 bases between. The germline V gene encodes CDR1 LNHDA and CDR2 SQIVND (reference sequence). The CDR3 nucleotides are TGTGCCAGTAGTATTGCGGCGGGCGGTGACTACGAGCAGTACTTC. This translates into CASSIAAGGDYEQYF. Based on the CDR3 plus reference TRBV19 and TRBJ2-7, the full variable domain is DGGITQSPKYLFRKEGQNVTLSCEQNLNHDAMYWYRQDPGQGLRLIYYSQIVNDFQKGDIAEGYSVSREKKESFPLTVTSAQKNPTAFYLCASSIAAGGDYEQYFGPGTRLTVT.

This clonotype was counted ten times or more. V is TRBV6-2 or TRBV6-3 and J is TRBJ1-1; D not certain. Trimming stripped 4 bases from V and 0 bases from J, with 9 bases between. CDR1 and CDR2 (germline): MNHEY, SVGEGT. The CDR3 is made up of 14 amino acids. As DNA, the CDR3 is TGTGCCAGCAGTTTCCCGAACATGAACACTGAAGCTTTCTTT. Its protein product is CASSFPNMNTEAFF.

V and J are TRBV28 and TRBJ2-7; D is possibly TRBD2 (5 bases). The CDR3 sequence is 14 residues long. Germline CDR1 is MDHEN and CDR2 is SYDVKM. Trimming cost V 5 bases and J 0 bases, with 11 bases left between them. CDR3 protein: CASSPGVRSYEQYF. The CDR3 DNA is TGTGCCAGCAGTCCCGGGGTACGCTCCTACGAGCAGTACTTC.

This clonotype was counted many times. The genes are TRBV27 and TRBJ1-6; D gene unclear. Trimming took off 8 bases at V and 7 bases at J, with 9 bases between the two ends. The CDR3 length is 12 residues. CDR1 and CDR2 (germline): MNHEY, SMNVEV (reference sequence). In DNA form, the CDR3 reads TGTGCCAGCGCGAGGCTAAATTCACCCCTCCACTTT. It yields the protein CASARLNSPLHF.

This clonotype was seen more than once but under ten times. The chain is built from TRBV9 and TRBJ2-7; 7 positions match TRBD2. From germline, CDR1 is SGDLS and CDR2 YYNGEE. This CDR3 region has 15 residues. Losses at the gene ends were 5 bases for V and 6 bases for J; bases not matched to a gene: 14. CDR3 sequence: CASSPLTGGLSEQYF. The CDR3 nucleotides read TGTGCCAGCAGTCCACTCACGGGAGGCCTTTCCGAGCAGTACTTC.

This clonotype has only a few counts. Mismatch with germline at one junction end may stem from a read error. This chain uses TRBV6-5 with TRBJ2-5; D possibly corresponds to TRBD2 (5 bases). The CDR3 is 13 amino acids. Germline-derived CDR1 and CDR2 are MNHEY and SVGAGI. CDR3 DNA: TGTGCCAGCAGTTACTCTAGTGCTAGCCAAAAAAACTTC. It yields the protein CASSYSSASQKNF.

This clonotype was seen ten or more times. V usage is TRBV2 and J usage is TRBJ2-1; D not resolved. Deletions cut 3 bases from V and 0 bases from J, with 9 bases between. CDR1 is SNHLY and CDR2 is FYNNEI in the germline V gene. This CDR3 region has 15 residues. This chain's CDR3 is CASSEKEISYNEQFF. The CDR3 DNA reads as TGTGCCAGCAGTGAGAAGGAGATCTCCTACAATGAGCAGTTCTTC.

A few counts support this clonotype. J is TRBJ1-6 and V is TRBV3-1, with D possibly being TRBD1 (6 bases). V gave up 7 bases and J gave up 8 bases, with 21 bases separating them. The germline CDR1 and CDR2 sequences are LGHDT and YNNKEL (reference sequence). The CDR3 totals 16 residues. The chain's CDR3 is CASKEQGNVQDSPLHF. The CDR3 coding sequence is TGTGCCAGCAAGGAACAGGGAAATGTTCAGGATTCACCCCTCCACTTT.

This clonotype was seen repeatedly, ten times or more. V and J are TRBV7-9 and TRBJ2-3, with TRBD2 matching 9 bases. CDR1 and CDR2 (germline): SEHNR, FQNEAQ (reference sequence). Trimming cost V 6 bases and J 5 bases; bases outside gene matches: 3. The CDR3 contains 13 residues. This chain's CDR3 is CASRLAGIDTQYF. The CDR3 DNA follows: TGTGCCAGCAGGCTAGCGGGAATAGATACGCAGTATTTT. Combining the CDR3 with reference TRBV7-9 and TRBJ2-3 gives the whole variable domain DTGVSQNPRHKITKRGQNVTFRCDPISEHNRLYWYRQTLGQGPEFLTYFQNEAQLEKSRLLSDRFSAERPKGSFSTLEIQRTEQGDSAMYLCASRLAGIDTQYFGPGTRLTVL.